This T cell receptor beta chain was retrieved from a study of CD8 T cells in ankylosing spondylitis. A single record per CDR3 protein comes from TCRdb applying MiXCR to the 5' RACE reads. This sample has 210,000 or so distinct CDR3 sequences, with roughly 24% found just once. There are many counts of this clonotype. Germline CDR1 DFQATT, CDR2 SNEGSKA (reference sequence). V dropped 6 bases and J dropped 3; count of bases not matched to a gene: 5. The CDR3 is made up of 13 amino acids. This sequence originates from a male donor with ankylosing spondylitis or in good health (not recorded which). The sample consisted of blood, either unsorted or a sorted T cell fraction (not recorded which). The chain combines TRBV20-1 with TRBJ2-5; 9 nucleotides align to TRBD2. The CDR3 DNA reads as TGCAGTGCGCTAGCGGGAAAGGAAGAGACCCAGTACTTC. Amino acid sequence: CSALAGKEETQYF.